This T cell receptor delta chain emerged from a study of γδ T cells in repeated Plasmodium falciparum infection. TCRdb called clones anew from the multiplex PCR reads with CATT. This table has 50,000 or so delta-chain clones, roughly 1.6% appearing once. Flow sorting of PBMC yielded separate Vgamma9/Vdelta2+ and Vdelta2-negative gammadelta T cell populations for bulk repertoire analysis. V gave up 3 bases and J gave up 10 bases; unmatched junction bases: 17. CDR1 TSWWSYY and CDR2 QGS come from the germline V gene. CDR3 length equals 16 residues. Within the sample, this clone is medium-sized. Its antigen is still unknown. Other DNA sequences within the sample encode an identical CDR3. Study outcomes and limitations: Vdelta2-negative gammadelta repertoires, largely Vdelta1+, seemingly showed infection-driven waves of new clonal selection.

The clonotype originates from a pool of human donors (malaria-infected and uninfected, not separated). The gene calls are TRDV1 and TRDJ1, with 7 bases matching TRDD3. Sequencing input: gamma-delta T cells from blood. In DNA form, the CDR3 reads TGTGCTCTTGGGGACCCATACCCTGGGGGCCCAGTTGGACTCATCTTT. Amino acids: CALGDPYPGGPVGLIF.